This T cell receptor (beta chain) is from a study of T cell changes during pregnancy in multiple sclerosis. Only one count was recorded for this clone. V lost 4 bases to trimming and J lost 1 base; unmatched junction nucleotides: 7. The CDR3 has 16 amino acids. The germline CDR1 and CDR2 sequences are SGHRS and YFSETQ. This table comes from immunoSEQ multiplex PCR, and its TCRdb copy is limited to in-frame clones, with some not included. The sample yields some 69,000 clones, less than 95% seen once. The receptor comes from a female donor in good health, enrolled as a control in a pregnancy study. The chain uses TRBV5-1 and TRBJ1-1; 10 bases align to TRBD1. The sample was peripheral blood, taken in the second trimester of pregnancy. CDR3 nucleotides: TGCGCCAGCAGCCCCAGGAGGACAGGGGGGAACACTGAAGCTTTCTTT. Translation gives CASSPRRTGGNTEAFF.